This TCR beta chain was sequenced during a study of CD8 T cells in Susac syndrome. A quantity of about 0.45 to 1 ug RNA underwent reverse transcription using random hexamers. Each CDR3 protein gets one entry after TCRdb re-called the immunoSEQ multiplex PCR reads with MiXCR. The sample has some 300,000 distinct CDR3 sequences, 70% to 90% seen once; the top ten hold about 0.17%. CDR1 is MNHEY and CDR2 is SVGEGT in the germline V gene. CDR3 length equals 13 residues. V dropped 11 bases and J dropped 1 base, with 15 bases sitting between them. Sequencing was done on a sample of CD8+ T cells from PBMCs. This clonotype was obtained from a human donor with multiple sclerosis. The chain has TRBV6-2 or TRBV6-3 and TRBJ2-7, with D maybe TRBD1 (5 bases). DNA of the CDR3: TGTGCCGCTGGTTGGGGCAGATCCTACGAGCAGTACTTC. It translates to CAAGWGRSYEQYF.